A single T cell receptor (beta chain) is shown here with its context. Its specificity is unknown. Sequencing used immunoSEQ multiplex PCR; TCRdb keeps in-frame clones, though not all of them. Of more than 13,000 clones in the sample, 75% to 90% were seen once. These data belong to a study of CD4+ T cells in melanoma. Study observations and caveats: Diverse differentiation states were reported for melanoma neoantigen-specific CD4+ T cells. CD8+ T cell, macrophage and B cell function reportedly correlated with neoantigen-specific CD4+ T cells.

V was clipped by 5 bases and J by 5 bases; unmatched bases: 10. The CDR3 runs 15 residues. Germline values: CDR1 PRHDT, CDR2 FYEKMQ (reference sequence). The V gene is TRBV13, the J gene TRBJ1-2; 8 positions match TRBD1. Sequences were obtained from cells from a culture (not recorded whether cultured in vitro). The TCR comes from a human donor with melanoma. The CDR3 is CASSLTGTGDYGYTF. The DNA of the CDR3 is TGTGCCAGCAGCCTTACCGGGACAGGAGATTATGGCTACACCTTC.